This T cell receptor (beta chain) was retrieved from a study of beta chain features in type 1 diabetes. The V gene end was trimmed by 2 bases and the J gene end by 1 base; junction bases not matched to a gene: 5. The CDR3 extends over 15 amino acids. Germline V CDR1 and CDR2: SGHDT, YYEEEE. Notes on the study in general: Moderate yet significant TCRB CDR3 shortening was seen in Type 1 diabetes patients in all four CD4+ subsets.

In the case of this clone: Its antigen is not identified.

Since all of the isolated RNA was reverse transcribed, expressed TCRB transcripts were what got sequenced. Produced via immunoSEQ multiplex PCR; TCRdb's table is partial and in-frame only. This sample carries about 340,000 clones, around 7.6% of them seen once, and the ten largest clones take approximately 0.44%. This sequence was found in a woman between 18 and 29 years old in good health. The specimen was central memory CD4+ T cells from blood. V and J are TRBV5-6 and TRBJ2-7; 8 bases align to TRBD2. CDR3 residues: CASSFRTSLSYEQYF. Written as DNA, the CDR3 is TGTGCCAGCAGCTTCCGGACTAGCCTGTCCTACGAGCAGTACTTC. The variable domain in full, with the rest retrieved from reference TRBV5-6 and TRBJ2-7, is DAGVTQSPTHLIKTRGQQVTLRCSPKSGHDTVSWYQQALGQGPQFIFQYYEEEERQRGNFPDRFSGHQFPNYSSELNVNALLLGDSALYLCASSFRTSLSYEQYFGPGTRLTVT.